This T cell receptor (beta chain) comes out of a study of high-grade serous ovarian cancer treatment subgroups. Looking at the study overall: Each sample yielded on average roughly 7,500 unique TCR beta rearrangements from approximately 15,000 reads. Overall study results and limits: Without spatial data, bulk sequencing limits insight into HGSC tumor diversity. Different patients shared almost no repertoire; same-patient tumors shared roughly 0.095 to 0.85. CDR1 and CDR2 were left unanalyzed; analyses focused on CDR3.

Here immunoSEQ multiplex PCR was the method, and the copy in TCRdb shows in-frame clones only, minus some. The sample records about 33,000 clones, roughly 83% being singletons. Tumor tissue was taken before any definitive surgery or chemotherapy was given. A word on this clone: The target antigen is unknown.

Germline assignment: CDR1 LGHNA and CDR2 YSLEER. V was shortened by 1 base and J by 2 bases, with 9 bases between the two germline ends. The CDR3 length is 14 residues. J is TRBJ2-7 and V is TRBV4-3; D unresolved. This receptor was obtained from a human donor with high-grade serous ovarian cancer. Sequences were obtained from tumor tissue. The CDR3 sequence: CASSQGLGTYEQYF. CDR3 coding DNA: TGCGCCAGCAGCCAAGGACTGGGGACCTACGAGCAGTACTTC.